This T cell receptor beta chain was identified during a study of blood T cells in healthy people across ages. This clonotype occurred many times. Primers used in a second PCR of about 6 to 11 cycles were a sample-barcoded 5' primer and a J-beta primer mix. TCRdb itself ran the 5' RACE reads through MiXCR, one entry per CDR3 protein. The repertoire has about 1,500,000 distinct CDR3 sequences, approximately 28% of them found once; the top ten carry 7.7%. The CDR3 length is 11 residues. From germline, CDR1 is SQVTM and CDR2 ANQGSEA. The ends were cut back, 6 bases at V and 1 base at J, with 3 bases in the middle.

This sequence joins TRBV29-1 and TRBJ2-2; D gene ambiguous. The sequence was obtained from a woman aged 25 to 39 in good health. The sample consisted of blood. CDR3 amino acids: CSVRNTGELFF. Here the CDR3 DNA reads TGCAGCGTCCGGAACACCGGGGAGCTGTTTTTT.